The clone carrying this T cell receptor beta chain was seen only once. The sample is drawn from a study of blood T cell repertoires in COVID-19. Across the study: PBMCs, B-cell-depleted T cells, or T cells provided the cDNA or gDNA that made up the material.

Methods used by the authors: Researchers report that nucleated cell counts were estimated from reference gene primer amplification. Assay used: immunoSEQ multiplex PCR; TCRdb lists only in-frame clones, some missing. The V and J calls and clone size are taken from that table; D and trimming were inferred from the DNA. The sample holds 250,000 to 300,000 clones, approximately 90% seen once. In terms of age and location, participants ranged from roughly 18 to 100 years and lived in under 30 US areas. Participant-reported clinical history was the basis for cohort assignment. V was shortened by 6 bases and J by 0 bases, with 12 bases between the two germline ends. Germline loops: CDR1 MNHEY, CDR2 SMNVEV (reference sequence). The CDR3 contains 14 residues.

The receptor was isolated from a woman in her sixties in a cohort exposed to, infected with or recovered from COVID-19 (not recorded which). V gene TRBV27 combines with J gene TRBJ2-7, with D maybe TRBD2 (5 bases). Sequenced material: PBMCs or T cells enriched from blood (not recorded which). CDR3 in amino acids: CASRITSVSYEQYF. The CDR3, as DNA: TGTGCCAGCAGGATAACTAGTGTCTCCTACGAGCAGTACTTC.